Presented here are 30 T cell receptor beta chains from one specimen sequenced in a study of T cells in Graves' hyperthyroidism and ophthalmopathy. RNA transcripts gave rise to amplified TCR beta CDR3 regions. The primer set for the first-round RT-PCR of the TCR CDR3 was HTBI. TCRdb itself ran the multiplex PCR reads through MiXCR, one entry per CDR3 protein. The sample has a few hundred thousand distinct CDR3 sequences, approximately 15% seen once. Sequencing was done on a sample of blood. The receptors come from a woman aged 30 to 39 with Graves' hyperthyroidism.

This clonotype was picked up many times. The V call is TRBV5-1, the J call TRBJ2-7, with D possibly matching TRBD1 (6 bases). This CDR3 comprises 14 residues. CDR1 is SGHRS, CDR2 YFSETQ, per germline. Trimming took 0 bases from V and 6 from J, leaving 13 bases between them. CDR3 sequence: CASSLGDTRLEQYF. The CDR3 bases are TGCGCCAGCAGCTTGGGGGACACCAGGCTCGAGCAGTACTTC.

The CDR3 loop reads CASSLPWASEQYF. The CDR3 DNA sequence: TGTGCCAGCAGCTTACCTTGGGCTAGCGAGCAGTACTTC. The rearrangement uses TRBV7-9 and TRBJ2-7; D ambiguous. The V end was cut by 2 bases, the J end by 6 bases, with 11 bases between. The CDR3 spans 13 residues. Germline CDR1 reads SEHNR; CDR2 reads FQNEAQ (reference sequence).

As to this clonotype: One end of the junction varies from germline; a read error may be responsible. The J gene is TRBJ1-1, the V gene TRBV11-2; 8 nucleotides align to TRBD1. Germline CDR1 reads SGHAT; CDR2 reads FQNNGV. There are 16 residues in the CDR3. CDR3: CASSSYWTGPGTEASF. CDR3 DNA sequence: TGTGCCAGCAGCTCATACTGGACAGGGCCGGGCACTGAAGCTTCCTTT.

This clonotype has at least ten counts. The chain combines TRBV10-3 with TRBJ2-7, with 8 bases fitting TRBD1. This CDR3 comprises 15 residues. The germline gives CDR1 ENHRY, CDR2 SYGVKD. The ends lost 3 bases at V and 5 bases at J; junction bases unmatched: 9. The CDR3 DNA sequence: TGTGCCATCAGTGAATCGGTACAGGGGGTCCACGAGCAGTACTTC. Translation: CAISESVQGVHEQYF.

This clonotype has at least ten counts. This sequence joins TRBV7-8 and TRBJ2-3; 14 nucleotides line up with TRBD2. Germline lookup yields CDR1 SGHVS and CDR2 FQNEAQ. The CDR3 covers 16 residues. The trim removed 5 bases at V and 4 bases at J, leaving 5 bases unmatched. This CDR3 is CASSKTSGRAPDTQYF. CDR3 nucleotide sequence: TGTGCCAGCAGCAAGACTAGCGGGAGGGCCCCAGATACGCAGTATTTT.

This clonotype came up many times. J is TRBJ2-7 and V is TRBV10-2; 8 bases are a match to TRBD1. The CDR3 spans 14 residues. The V segment lost 6 bases and the J segment 2 bases; nucleotides outside the gene matches: 6. Per the germline V gene, CDR1 is WSHSY and CDR2 is SAAADI. CDR3 sequence: CASRERQGPYEQYF. Here the CDR3 DNA reads TGCGCCAGCAGGGAGAGACAGGGGCCCTACGAGCAGTACTTC.

This clonotype was found a few times. Relative to the germline gene, one junction end is altered; a read error may explain this. The chain couples TRBV20-1 to TRBJ2-2, with a weak D call TRBD2 (7 bases). CDR3 length: 16 amino acids. From germline, CDR1 is DFQATT and CDR2 SNEGSKA (reference sequence). CDR3 in DNA: TGCGGTGCTAGAGGGGGTCGGGAGGAAGGCACCGGGGAGCTGTTTTTT. This gives the protein CGARGGREEGTGELFF.

This clonotype has a count of ten or more. The rearrangement joins TRBV7-8 to TRBJ2-3; 9 bases match TRBD1. The CDR3 contains 15 residues. Losses at the gene ends were 5 bases for V and 4 bases for J; bases not matched to a gene: 7. Germline values: CDR1 SGHVS, CDR2 FQNEAQ. The CDR3 protein is CASSPDRGGADTQYF. In DNA, the CDR3 is TGTGCCAGCAGCCCGGACAGGGGTGGGGCAGATACGCAGTATTTT.

The rearrangement uses TRBV19 and TRBJ2-7; weak D call: TRBD2 (6 bases). This CDR3 spans 17 amino acids. The V gene's germline CDR1 is LNHDA and CDR2 SQIVND (reference sequence). Trimming left V 5 bases short and J 2 bases short, with 22 bases between. This CDR3 is CASSVRGLGDSAYEQYF. As DNA, the CDR3 is TGTGCCAGTAGTGTACGAGGGCTAGGGGACTCCGCCTACGAGCAGTACTTC.

This clonotype was picked up many times. The chain uses TRBV28 and TRBJ2-2; D call uncertain. Germline CDR1 and CDR2: MDHEN and SYDVKM. With 1 base removed from V and 3 bases from J, the gap between germline ends came to 6 bases. This CDR3 spans 14 amino acids. The CDR3 coding sequence is TGTGCCAGCAGTTTATTCACGGACACCGGGGAGCTGTTTTTT. Translation gives CASSLFTDTGELFF.

The J gene is TRBJ1-4, the V gene TRBV15; perhaps TRBD1 as D (5 bases). CDR1 is LNHNV, CDR2 YYDKDF, per germline (reference sequence). V was shortened by 0 bases and J by 4 bases, with 15 bases between the two germline ends. CDR3 length equals 17 residues. The CDR3 coding sequence is TGTGCCACCAGCAGAGAGTCATGGAGGGGAGATAATGAAAAACTGTTTTTT. Protein sequence: CATSRESWRGDNEKLFF.

This clonotype was detected only a few times. The chain employs TRBV30 and TRBJ2-3; D is uncertain. V was shortened by 3 bases and J by 2 bases, with 6 bases between the two germline ends. The CDR3 is made up of 12 amino acids. In germline, CDR1 is GTSNPN, CDR2 SVGIG (reference sequence). This CDR3 is CAWRLATDTQYF. The CDR3 coding sequence is TGTGCCTGGAGATTAGCCACAGATACGCAGTATTTT.

The chain links TRBV11-2 to TRBJ2-7; unclear D gene. The CDR3 has 13 residues. V was cut by 1 base and J by 6 bases, with 10 bases left in between. Germline values: CDR1 SGHAT, CDR2 FQNNGV. CDR3 sequence: CASSLVSLGEQYF. As DNA, the CDR3 is TGTGCCAGCAGCTTAGTATCCCTAGGCGAGCAGTACTTC.

This clonotype was picked up many times. This chain joins TRBV3-1 and TRBJ1-5; D may be TRBD1 (5 bases). Germline assignment: CDR1 LGHDT and CDR2 YNNKEL (reference sequence). This CDR3 is 14 amino acids long. Trimming left V 1 base short and J 5 bases short, with 9 bases between. CDR3 DNA sequence: TGTGCCAGCAGCCAAGCTTGGGGGTATCAGCCCCAGCATTTT. It is translated as CASSQAWGYQPQHF.

This clonotype occurred a few times. The rearrangement joins TRBV18 to TRBJ2-3; the D gene could be TRBD1 or TRBD2 (6 bases each). The CDR3 extends over 16 amino acids. The ends were cut back, 6 bases at V and 5 bases at J, with 21 bases in the middle. Germline values: CDR1 KGHSH, CDR2 LQKENI. The CDR3 region is CASSRRPGAPGDTQYF. The CDR3 bases are TGTGCCAGCTCTCGAAGGCCGGGGGCGCCGGGAGATACGCAGTATTTT.

In its sample, this clonotype was seen a few times. A much larger clone lies one base from this, so it may be a read error. V gene TRBV7-2 combines with J gene TRBJ2-1, with D hard to call. The CDR3 is 15 residues long. Germline V gene lookup returns CDR1 SGHTA and CDR2 FQGNSA. V was clipped by 8 bases and J by 6 bases, with 20 bases between them. In DNA form, the CDR3 reads TGTGCCAGCGGCCACCGGGTAGCAGGCTGCAATGAGCAGTTCTTC. Its translation is CASGHRVAGCNEQFF. The full variable domain, with the rest looked up from reference TRBV7-2 and TRBJ2-1, is GAGVSQSPSNKVTEKGKDVELRCDPISGHTALYWYRQSLGQGLEFLIYFQGNSAPDKSGLPSDRFSAERTGGSVSTLTIQRTQQEDSAVYLCASGHRVAGCNEQFFGPGTRLTVL.

In its sample, this clonotype was seen many times. V and J are TRBV11-2 and TRBJ2-3, with D possibly being TRBD2 (6 bases). V shed 2 bases and J shed 2 bases, with 11 bases lying between them. The CDR3 is 15 residues long. The V gene's germline CDR1 is SGHAT and CDR2 FQNNGV. CDR3 amino acids: CASSLFAGYTDTQYF. The CDR3 bases are TGTGCCAGCAGCTTATTTGCGGGGTACACAGATACGCAGTATTTT.

This clonotype was seen ten or more times. The chain recombines TRBV11-2 with TRBJ1-6; 10 bases line up with TRBD1. CDR1 and CDR2 from the germline V gene are SGHAT and FQNNGV. The CDR3 contains 14 residues. Trimming removed 10 bases from V and 7 bases from J; junction bases left unmatched: 7. CDR3 sequence reads: CATPGTGVNSPLHF. The DNA of the CDR3 is TGTGCCACTCCCGGGACAGGGGTGAATTCACCCCTCCACTTT.

Comments on this clonotype: A much larger clonotype is one base distant, so this may be a read error. The chain combines TRBV5-1 with TRBJ2-7, with TRBD2 matching over 11 bases. V was clipped by 4 bases and J by 6 bases; unmatched bases: 3. CDR1 is SGHRS, CDR2 YFSETQ, per germline. This CDR3 has 13 amino acids. The CDR3 loop is CASSRGTSGEQYF. The DNA of the CDR3 is TGCGCCAGCAGCAGAGGGACTAGCGGCGAGCAGTACTTC.

This clonotype was found many times. The chain uses TRBV6-2 or TRBV6-3 and TRBJ1-6; no firm D call. The CDR3 is 14 residues long. The V gene's germline CDR1 is MNHEY and CDR2 SVGEGT. V dropped 2 bases and J dropped 10 bases, with 12 bases sitting between them. The CDR3 bases are TGTGCCAGCAGTTACCTGGGAGAGGGCTCACCCCTCCACTTT. Its protein is CASSYLGEGSPLHF.

This clonotype was found a few times. The chain links TRBV27 to TRBJ2-1, with D tentatively TRBD2 (7 bases). CDR1 and CDR2 (germline): MNHEY, SMNVEV (reference sequence). The V end lost 8 bases, the J end lost 2 bases, and 16 bases lay between the germline ends. This CDR3 is built from 15 residues. DNA of the CDR3: TGTGCCAGCGTAGGTACAGGGAGGGCCTACAATGAGCAGTTCTTC. Protein sequence: CASVGTGRAYNEQFF.

The V call is TRBV7-3, the J call TRBJ2-1; 9 positions match TRBD2. This CDR3 is built from 17 residues. Looked up from germline, CDR1 is SGHTA and CDR2 is FQGTGA. With V trimmed by 5 bases and J by 0 bases, 8 bases remained unmatched. As DNA, the CDR3 is TGTGCCAGCAGCCCGGGGAGCGGGGGGAGCTCCTACAATGAGCAGTTCTTC. Its protein product is CASSPGSGGSSYNEQFF.

V gene TRBV24-1 combines with J gene TRBJ1-2, with TRBD1 as a possible D gene (6 bases). The CDR3 covers 15 residues. The V end was cut by 2 bases, the J end by 7 bases, with 16 bases between. Germline V gives CDR1 KGHDR, CDR2 SFDVKD. The CDR3 DNA follows: TGTGCCACCAGTGATTCCCCTGACCCGGGGGCTGGCTACACCTTC. Its protein product is CATSDSPDPGAGYTF.

This sequence joins TRBV29-1 and TRBJ2-5; D unclear. Trimming shortened V by 8 bases and J by 5 bases, and 18 bases separated the two germline ends. The CDR3 is 13 amino acids. Germline assignment: CDR1 SQVTM and CDR2 ANQGSEA. CDR3 coding DNA: TGCAGCCATTCTTCTGCCGCAGTGGAGACCCAGTACTTC. Residues: CSHSSAAVETQYF.

This clonotype was counted at least ten times. This sequence joins TRBV20-1 and TRBJ2-3; tentatively, D is TRBD2 (5 bases). The CDR3 consists of 16 residues. Trimming removed 0 bases from V and 4 bases from J, with 17 bases in between. Germline V gene data show CDR1 as DFQATT and CDR2 as SNEGSKA (reference sequence). CDR3 sequence (DNA): TGCAGTGCTAGAGACCCCCGGACTTCCCCGGCAGATACGCAGTATTTT. Its protein is CSARDPRTSPADTQYF.

The chain couples TRBV20-1 to TRBJ2-7; 16 bases match TRBD2. This CDR3 comprises 16 residues. V shed 4 bases, J shed 2 bases, and the junction held 5 bases outside the gene matches. Germline V gene sequence: CDR1 DFQATT, CDR2 SNEGSKA (reference sequence). The CDR3 DNA follows: TGCAGTGCTAACTACGGGACTAGCGGGAGGGCCTACGAGCAGTACTTC. This gives the protein CSANYGTSGRAYEQYF.

At least ten counts were recorded for this clonotype. The genes are TRBV7-3 and TRBJ2-1; 8 bases align to TRBD1. The CDR3 consists of 15 residues. Per the germline V gene, CDR1 is SGHTA and CDR2 is FQGTGA. The trim removed 4 bases at V and 2 bases at J, leaving 4 bases unmatched. CDR3 nucleotide sequence: TGTGCCAGCAGCTACGGGACAGGTACCTACAATGAGCAGTTCTTC. Amino acids: CASSYGTGTYNEQFF. Looking up the rest from reference TRBV7-3 and TRBJ2-1 gives the full variable domain: GAGVSQTPSNKVTEKGKYVELRCDPISGHTALYWYRQSLGQGPEFLIYFQGTGAADDSGLPNDRFFAVRPEGSVSTLKIQRTERGDSAVYLCASSYGTGTYNEQFFGPGTRLTVL.

J is TRBJ2-5 and V is TRBV5-1; D is unresolved. V lost 2 bases and J lost 2, with 13 bases in between. CDR3 length: 15 amino acids. Per the germline V gene, CDR1 is SGHRS and CDR2 is YFSETQ. CDR3: CASSFSPNIQETQYF. The CDR3 DNA reads TGCGCCAGCAGCTTTAGTCCGAACATTCAAGAGACCCAGTACTTC.

This clonotype was counted only a few times. The chain couples TRBV3-1 to TRBJ2-7, with D possibly being TRBD2 (5 bases). This CDR3 comprises 13 residues. The V end was cut by 0 bases, the J end by 5 bases, with 8 bases between. Germline V gene sequence: CDR1 LGHDT, CDR2 YNNKEL (reference sequence). CDR3 loop: CASSQDRGHEQYF. For the CDR3, the DNA is TGTGCCAGCAGCCAAGATCGGGGTCACGAGCAGTACTTC.

This clonotype has ten or more counts. The rearrangement joins TRBV4-1 to TRBJ2-3, with D unclear. This CDR3 has 15 amino acids. V lost 0 bases and J 1 base, leaving 8 bases between the germline ends. Germline lookup yields CDR1 MGHRA and CDR2 YSYEKL. CDR3 nucleotide sequence: TGCGCCAGCAGCCAAGAAGCGTTGGGCACAGATACGCAGTATTTT. Amino acid sequence: CASSQEALGTDTQYF.